Listed below are T cell receptor beta chains from one sample, sequenced in a study of T cells in Graves' hyperthyroidism and ophthalmopathy. Via MiXCR, TCRdb re-called the multiplex PCR reads, giving one row per CDR3 protein. The table shows 450,000 to 650,000 distinct CDR3 sequences, with 15% to 20% occurring only once. The sequenced material came from blood. The source is a woman between 18 and 30 years old with Graves' ophthalmopathy. CDR3s include the opening cysteine and the closing phenylalanine or tryptophan. The D gene is left open where the match is weak. The listing skips clone size in some rows; elsewhere it reads once, few, many or a size class.

abundance: medium-sized
v_gene: TRBV6-1
d_gene: -
j_gene: TRBJ2-3
CDR3nt: TGTGCCAGCAGTGAATCTCGGGGGAGCACAGATACGCAGTATTTT
CDR3aa: CASSESRGSTDTQYF

abundance: many
v_gene: TRBV20-1
d_gene: -
j_gene: TRBJ2-5
CDR3nt: TGCAGTGACGACCTATGGGTGGGACCAGGCCAAGAGACCCAGTACTTC
CDR3aa: CSDDLWVGPGQETQYF

abundance: few
v_gene: TRBV6-1
d_gene: -
j_gene: TRBJ2-5
CDR3nt: TGTGCCAGCAGACGACGGACGGTCCAAGAGACCCAGTACTTC
CDR3aa: CASRRRTVQETQYF

abundance: -
v_gene: TRBV12-3/TRBV12-4
d_gene: TRBD1
j_gene: TRBJ2-1
CDR3nt: TGTGCCAGCAGTACACGGGACAGGTCCGTTAACAATGAGCAGTTCTTC
CDR3aa: CASSTRDRSVNNEQFF

abundance: few
v_gene: TRBV20-1
d_gene: TRBD2
j_gene: TRBJ2-3
CDR3nt: TGCAGTGCTAACCTTCTAGCGGGAGGGGGAGATACGCAGTATTTT
CDR3aa: CSANLLAGGGDTQYF

abundance: many
v_gene: TRBV2
d_gene: -
j_gene: TRBJ1-5
CDR3nt: TGTGCCAGCAGTGAGTGGACAGCGGATCAGCCCCAGCATTTT
CDR3aa: CASSEWTADQPQHF

abundance: many
v_gene: TRBV28
d_gene: TRBD1
j_gene: TRBJ2-7
CDR3nt: TGTGCCAGCAGTAGCCGACAGGGGAGCTCCTACGAGCAGTACTTC
CDR3aa: CASSSRQGSSYEQYF

abundance: many
v_gene: TRBV30
d_gene: -
j_gene: TRBJ1-1
CDR3nt: TGTGCCCGAACGGACAGCCGGGGGGACACTGAAGCTTTCTTT
CDR3aa: CARTDSRGDTEAFF

abundance: few
v_gene: TRBV4-3
d_gene: TRBD1
j_gene: TRBJ2-1
CDR3nt: TGCGCCAGCAAGGGACAGACCGACAATGAGCAGTTCTTC
CDR3aa: CASKGQTDNEQFF

abundance: -
v_gene: TRBV28
d_gene: TRBD1
j_gene: TRBJ2-1
CDR3nt: TGTGCCAGCAGAGGGAGTGGGACAGGGTACCACGAGCAGTTCTTC
CDR3aa: CASRGSGTGYHEQFF

abundance: few
v_gene: TRBV6-1
d_gene: -
j_gene: TRBJ2-1
CDR3nt: TGTGCCAGCAGTGAAGTTCAGGGGAAGAATGCGCAGTTCTTC
CDR3aa: CASSEVQGKNAQFF

abundance: few
v_gene: TRBV7-2
d_gene: -
j_gene: TRBJ1-6
CDR3nt: TGTGCCAGCAGCTTAAGGGACACTAATTCACCCCTCCACTTT
CDR3aa: CASSLRDTNSPLHF

abundance: -
v_gene: TRBV6-6
d_gene: TRBD1
j_gene: TRBJ1-5
CDR3nt: TGTGCCAGCAGTTACTCGACAGGGGGAGGCCAGCCCCAGCATTTT
CDR3aa: CASSYSTGGGQPQHF

abundance: many
v_gene: TRBV30
d_gene: -
j_gene: TRBJ2-7
CDR3nt: TGTGCCTGGAGTCCAGGACCGCTCCACTACGAGCAGTACTTC
CDR3aa: CAWSPGPLHYEQYF

abundance: few
v_gene: TRBV10-3
d_gene: TRBD1
j_gene: TRBJ2-7
CDR3nt: TGTGCCATCAGTGGAGACAGGGGAAACTACGAGCAGTACTTC
CDR3aa: CAISGDRGNYEQYF

abundance: -
v_gene: TRBV27
d_gene: -
j_gene: TRBJ2-5
CDR3nt: TGTGCCAGCAGTTTAAGGAATCTCGGGGAGACCCAGTACTTC
CDR3aa: CASSLRNLGETQYF

abundance: many
v_gene: TRBV7-9
d_gene: -
j_gene: TRBJ2-1
CDR3nt: TGTGCCAGCAGCTCCCGGGAGCGCCATGAGCAGTTCTTC
CDR3aa: CASSSRERHEQFF

abundance: many
v_gene: TRBV12-3/TRBV12-4
d_gene: -
j_gene: TRBJ1-5
CDR3nt: TGTGCCAGCAGTTTAGGAAGTAGCAATCAGCCCCAGCATTTT
CDR3aa: CASSLGSSNQPQHF

abundance: many
v_gene: TRBV28
d_gene: -
j_gene: TRBJ1-2
CDR3nt: TGTGCCAGCAGTCCCCACCGGGATCCTTATAGTTACTATGGCTACACCTTC
CDR3aa: CASSPHRDPYSYYGYTF

abundance: many
v_gene: TRBV6-2/TRBV6-3
d_gene: -
j_gene: TRBJ2-5
CDR3nt: TGTGCCAGCAGCCTCCTGGCAGGGACCCAGTACTTC
CDR3aa: CASSLLAGTQYF

abundance: many
v_gene: TRBV5-1
d_gene: TRBD1
j_gene: TRBJ2-7
CDR3nt: TGCGCCAGCAGCAAGGGACAGGGATACGAGCAGTACTTC
CDR3aa: CASSKGQGYEQYF

abundance: many
v_gene: TRBV28
d_gene: -
j_gene: TRBJ1-2
CDR3nt: TGTGCCAGCTCCAGGAGGACCTATGGCTACACCTTC
CDR3aa: CASSRRTYGYTF

abundance: -
v_gene: TRBV11-2
d_gene: TRBD1
j_gene: TRBJ2-2
CDR3nt: TGTGCCAGCAGCTTCGGGACAGGGCTGGCCGGGGAGCTGTTTTTT
CDR3aa: CASSFGTGLAGELFF

abundance: many
v_gene: TRBV28
d_gene: -
j_gene: TRBJ2-7
CDR3nt: TGTGCCAGCAGTTTGCTGGGGCTGGATAAGCAGTACTTC
CDR3aa: CASSLLGLDKQYF